The sequence of this T cell receptor beta chain was determined in a study of T cell changes during pregnancy in multiple sclerosis. There are 11 residues in the CDR3. Between the trimmed V and J ends, which lost 8 bases and 9 bases, there was a span of 13 bases. The germline V gene has CDR1 SEHNR and CDR2 FQNEAQ (reference sequence). Libraries were prepared by immunoSEQ multiplex PCR; TCRdb keeps only in-frame clonotypes and omits some of them. Of fewer than 85,000 clones listed, 89% are singletons. The V and J genes are TRBV7-9 and TRBJ1-1, with D perhaps matching TRBD1 (6 bases). This TCR was sampled from a female donor with multiple sclerosis, enrolled in a pregnancy study. Sequenced here: peripheral blood, sampled before pregnancy. The CDR3 here is CASWVGAQAFF. The CDR3 nucleotides are TGTGCCAGCTGGGTGGGGGCACAAGCTTTCTTT.